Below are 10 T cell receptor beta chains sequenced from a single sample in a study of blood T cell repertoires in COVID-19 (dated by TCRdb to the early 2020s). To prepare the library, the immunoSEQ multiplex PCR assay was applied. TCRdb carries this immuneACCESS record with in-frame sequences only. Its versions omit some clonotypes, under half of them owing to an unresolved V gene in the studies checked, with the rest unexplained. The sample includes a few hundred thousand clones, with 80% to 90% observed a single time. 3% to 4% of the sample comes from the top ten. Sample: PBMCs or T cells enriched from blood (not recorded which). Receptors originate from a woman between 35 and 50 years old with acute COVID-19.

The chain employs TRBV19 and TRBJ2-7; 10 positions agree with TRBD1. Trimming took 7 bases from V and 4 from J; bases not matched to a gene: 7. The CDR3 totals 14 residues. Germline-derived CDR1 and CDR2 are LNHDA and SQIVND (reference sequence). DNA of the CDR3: TGTGCCAGTACGCCGACAGGGGGCTTTTACGAGCAGTACTTC. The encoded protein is CASTPTGGFYEQYF.

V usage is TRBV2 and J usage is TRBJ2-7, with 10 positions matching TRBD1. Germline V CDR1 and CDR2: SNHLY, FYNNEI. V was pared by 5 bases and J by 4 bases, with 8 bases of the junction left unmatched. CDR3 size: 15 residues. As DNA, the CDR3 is TGTGCCAGCAGTCTCGACAGGGGGCAAACTTACGAGCAGTACTTC. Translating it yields CASSLDRGQTYEQYF.

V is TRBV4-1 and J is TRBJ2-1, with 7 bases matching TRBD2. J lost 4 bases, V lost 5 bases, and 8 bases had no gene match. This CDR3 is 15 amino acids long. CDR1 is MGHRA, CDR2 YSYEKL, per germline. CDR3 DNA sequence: TGCGCCAGCAGCGGATGGCTAGCGGAGTACAATGAGCAGTTCTTC. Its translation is CASSGWLAEYNEQFF.

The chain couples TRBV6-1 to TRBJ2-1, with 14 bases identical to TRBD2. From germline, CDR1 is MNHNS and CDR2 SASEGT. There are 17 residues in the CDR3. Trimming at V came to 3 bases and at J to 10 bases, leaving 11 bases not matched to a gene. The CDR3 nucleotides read TGTGCCAGCAGTGATCCCCTGACTAGCGGGAGGGCCGGGGAGCAGTTCTTC. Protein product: CASSDPLTSGRAGEQFF.

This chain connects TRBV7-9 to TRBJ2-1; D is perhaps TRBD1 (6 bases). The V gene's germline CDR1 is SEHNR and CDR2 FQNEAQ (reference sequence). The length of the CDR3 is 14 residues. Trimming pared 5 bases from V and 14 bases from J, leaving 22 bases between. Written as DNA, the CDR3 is TGTGCCAGCAGCCAAAAAACCTTGGGGCAGGGGAAGTTCTTC. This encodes CASSQKTLGQGKFF.

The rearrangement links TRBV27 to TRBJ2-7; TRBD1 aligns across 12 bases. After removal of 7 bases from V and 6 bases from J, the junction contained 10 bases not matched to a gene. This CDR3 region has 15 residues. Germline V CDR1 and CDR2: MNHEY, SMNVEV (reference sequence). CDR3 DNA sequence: TGTGCCAGCACCGCCGGGACAGGGGGCGTTTCCGAGCAGTACTTC. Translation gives CASTAGTGGVSEQYF.

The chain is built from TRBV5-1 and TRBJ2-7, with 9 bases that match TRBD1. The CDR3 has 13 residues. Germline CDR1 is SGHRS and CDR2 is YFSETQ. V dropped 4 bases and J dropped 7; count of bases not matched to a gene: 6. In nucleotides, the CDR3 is TGCGCCAGCAGCACGCTCGACAGGGGGGAGCAGTACTTC. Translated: CASSTLDRGEQYF.

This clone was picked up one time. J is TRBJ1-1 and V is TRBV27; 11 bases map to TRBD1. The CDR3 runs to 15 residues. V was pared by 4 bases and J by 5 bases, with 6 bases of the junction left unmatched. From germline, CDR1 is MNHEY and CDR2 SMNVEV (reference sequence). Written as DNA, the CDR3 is TGTGCCAGCAGTTCAGGACAGGGGGCGCAAACTGAAGCTTTCTTT. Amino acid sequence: CASSSGQGAQTEAFF.

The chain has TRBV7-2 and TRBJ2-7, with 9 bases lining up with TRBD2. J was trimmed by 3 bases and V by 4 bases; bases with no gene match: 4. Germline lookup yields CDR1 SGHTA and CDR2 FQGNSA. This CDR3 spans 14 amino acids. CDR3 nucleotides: TGTGCCAGCAGCTCAGGGACTAGCAGCTACGAGCAGTACTTC. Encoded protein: CASSSGTSSYEQYF.

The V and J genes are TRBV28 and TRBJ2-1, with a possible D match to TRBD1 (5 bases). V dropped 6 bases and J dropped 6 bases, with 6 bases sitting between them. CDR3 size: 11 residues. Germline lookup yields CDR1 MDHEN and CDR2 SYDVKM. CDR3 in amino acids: CASRDSNEQFF. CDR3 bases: TGTGCCAGCAGAGACAGCAATGAGCAGTTCTTC.